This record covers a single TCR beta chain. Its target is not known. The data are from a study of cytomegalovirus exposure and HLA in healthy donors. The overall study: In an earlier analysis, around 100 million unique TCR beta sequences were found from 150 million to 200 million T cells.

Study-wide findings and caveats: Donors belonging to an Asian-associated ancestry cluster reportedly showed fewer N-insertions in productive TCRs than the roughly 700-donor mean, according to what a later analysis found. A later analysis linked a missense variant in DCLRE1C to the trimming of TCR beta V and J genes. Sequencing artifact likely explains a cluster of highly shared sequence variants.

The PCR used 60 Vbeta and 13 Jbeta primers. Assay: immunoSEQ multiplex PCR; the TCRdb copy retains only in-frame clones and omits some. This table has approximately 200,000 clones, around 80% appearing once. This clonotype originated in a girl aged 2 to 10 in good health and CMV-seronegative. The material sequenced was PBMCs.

CDR3 in DNA: TGCGCCAGCAGGGACAGAGCAGCAACTAATGAAAAACTGTTTTTT. This translates into CASRDRAATNEKLFF. The V call is TRBV5-1, the J call TRBJ1-4, with D maybe TRBD1 (6 bases). Germline CDR1 and CDR2: SGHRS and YFSETQ. The length of the CDR3 is 15 residues. The V gene lost 5 bases and the J gene lost 0 bases, with 11 bases spanning the gap.